This record looks at one T cell receptor (beta chain) sequence and its context. This clonotype came up a few times. This receptor's antigen is unknown. The sample holds no much larger clone one base away, and base qualities are not on file. The data stem from a study of T cell repertoires in cytomegalovirus infection (dated by TCRdb to the late 2010s). Concerning the study at large: The HLA type of each donor mattered for the analysis, because public TCR beta signatures pointed to carriage of CMV infection along with the matching HLA type.

The CDR3, cysteine through phenylalanine, is 10 amino acids long. The only DNA kept is the CDR3, 30 bases in frame from the first base. V is cut by 10 bases and J by 5 bases, and the space between the germline ends is 8 bases. The germline V gene encodes CDR1 WNHNN and CDR2 SYGVQD (reference sequence). General study outcomes and caveats: In both this cohort and an independent cohort of approximately 350 donors, the cumulative frequency of public TCR beta family members distinguished carriers of CMV infection plus the relevant HLA type. In the ex vivo response, HLA-C-restricted CMV-specific TCR beta clonotypes were dominant, and in two of eight donors the single most frequent clonotype came from this HLA-C-restricted group.

Sequencer: Illumina HiSeq 1500. Using fastp trimming at Q25 and MiXCR clonotype assembly, TCRdb reanalyzed the public sequencing data and kept in-frame beta chains. Each entry merges the rows of one CDR3 protein and shows their most common DNA and genes. The sample profile shows hundreds of thousands of distinct CDR3 sequences; more than 20% of them were found once. Roughly 8% of the sample rests with the top ten. This sequence was found in a human donor in good health (CMV status not recorded). Some clones in this sample may be carry-over from other donors' samples. Sequencing was performed on CD8+ T cells from PBMCs. In this chain, TRBV10-1 is recombined with TRBJ1-2, with the identity of the D gene unclear. The DNA reads as follows: TGCGCCATCTGTGGGTATGGCTACACCTTC. This sequence encodes CAICGYGYTF.